This record covers a single T cell receptor (beta chain). Its specificity is unknown. These data originate in a study of post-analysis software for immune sequencing data. Built from TCR beta cDNA, the libraries had unique molecular identifiers in them. TCRdb re-called the PCR reads through MiXCR, storing one row per CDR3 protein. The table has some 690,000 distinct CDR3 sequences, approximately 59% seen once. Per germline, CDR1 SGHTA and CDR2 FQGNSA. Between the trimmed V and J ends, which lost 2 bases and 6 bases, there was a span of 16 bases. The CDR3 is 15 residues long. General observations from the study: Relative to controls, patients had 5 or 6 TRBV segments at higher frequency, with TRBV5-6, TRBV5-1 and TRBV20-1 among these.

The sequenced sample consisted of blood. The TCR sequence derives from a girl aged 2-10 years with multiple sclerosis. This chain joins TRBV7-2 and TRBJ1-2; perhaps TRBD1 as D (6 bases). In DNA form, the CDR3 reads TGTGCCAGCAGCTTAATGACAGGCGGGATGAATGGCTACACCTTC. It encodes CASSLMTGGMNGYTF.